Below are 13 T cell receptor beta chains sequenced from a single sample in a study of T cell repertoires in cytomegalovirus infection. No antigen has been identified for these receptors. TCRdb used MiXCR to reprocess the reads, holding one entry per CDR3 protein. Of fewer than 850,000 distinct CDR3 sequences listed, about 27% are singletons. Sequencing was performed on cultured CD8+ T cells from PBMCs, taken from culture after CMV antigen stimulation. The receptors stem from a human donor in good health (CMV status not recorded). Some clones in this sample may be carry-over from other donors' samples.

This clonotype was seen at least ten times. The CDR3 region is CASSWTVNTGELFF. CDR3 sequence (DNA): TGTGCCAGCAGCTGGACAGTGAACACCGGGGAGCTGTTTTTT. The rearrangement links TRBV7-8 to TRBJ2-2, with D possibly TRBD1 on 6 matching bases. Deletions cut 4 bases from V and 1 base from J, with 7 bases between. Germline-derived CDR1 and CDR2 are SGHVS and FQNEAQ. The CDR3 covers 14 residues.

In the case of this clonotype: A much bigger clone sits one base away, suggesting this may be a read error. The V call is TRBV7-8, the J call TRBJ1-3; D may be TRBD1 (5 bases). The CDR3 spans 14 residues. Per the germline V gene, CDR1 is SGHVS and CDR2 is FQNEAQ. The CDR3 coding sequence is TGTGTCAGCAGCTTATCGGGGGTCCGCCACACCATATATTTT. Translation: CVSSLSGVRHTIYF.

This chain links TRBV7-2 with TRBJ2-1, with TRBD1 matching 11 bases. This CDR3 spans 15 amino acids. In germline, CDR1 is SGHTA, CDR2 FQGNSA. After removal of 8 bases from V and 7 bases from J, the junction contained 10 bases not matched to a gene. The chain's CDR3 is CASRTGTGGWNEQFF. The CDR3 DNA sequence: TGTGCCAGCCGAACCGGGACAGGGGGTTGGAATGAGCAGTTCTTC.

This chain uses TRBV5-8 with TRBJ1-1; no firm D call. The CDR3 is 12 amino acids. V was pared by 4 bases and J by 7 bases, with 11 bases between. Germline V CDR1 and CDR2: SGHTS, YDEGEE. The CDR3 bases are TGTGCCAGCAGCCCTCCAGGCAATGAAGCTTTCTTT. The encoded protein is CASSPPGNEAFF.

The chain couples TRBV9 to TRBJ1-3; weak D call: TRBD1 (6 bases). This CDR3 has 16 amino acids. Germline V gene lookup returns CDR1 SGDLS and CDR2 YYNGEE. V lost 4 bases and J 2 bases, leaving 16 bases between the germline ends. In nucleotides, the CDR3 is TGTGCCAGCAGCTTACCTCGGGACATCGCTGGAAACACCATATATTTT. As protein: CASSLPRDIAGNTIYF.

V usage is TRBV9 and J usage is TRBJ2-5; 10 nucleotides match TRBD1. The CDR3 totals 16 residues. Germline CDR1 and CDR2: SGDLS and YYNGEE. V lost 4 bases and J lost 4; bases outside the gene matches: 10. The DNA for the CDR3 is TGTGCCAGCAGCATAAGACAGGGGGCAGGGGGAGAGACCCAGTACTTC. It is translated as CASSIRQGAGGETQYF.

The genes are TRBV19 and TRBJ2-5; D not resolved. Germline CDR1 LNHDA, CDR2 SQIVND (reference sequence). V lost 7 bases to trimming and J lost 5 bases, with 8 bases between them. There are 11 residues in the CDR3. CDR3 sequence (DNA): TGTGCCAGTATGGACGGGGAGACCCAGTACTTC. Translated: CASMDGETQYF.

The CDR3, as DNA: TGTGCCAGCAGCTTACACACTCAGGGCCACGAGCAGTACTTC. Protein sequence: CASSLHTQGHEQYF. The chain joins TRBV7-9 to TRBJ2-7; a possible D gene is TRBD1 (5 bases). V dropped 2 bases and J dropped 5 bases, with 13 bases sitting between them. This CDR3 has 14 amino acids. The germline CDR1 and CDR2 sequences are SEHNR and FQNEAQ (reference sequence).

In nucleotides, the CDR3 is TGTGCCAGCAGCCGGGACAGGACATTTTACGAGCAGTACTTC. This codes for CASSRDRTFYEQYF. The chain joins TRBV9 to TRBJ2-7; 8 bases fit TRBD1. Germline V CDR1 and CDR2: SGDLS, YYNGEE. CDR3 length equals 14 residues. Losses at the gene ends were 4 bases for V and 4 bases for J; bases not matched to a gene: 7. Full variable domain (remainder filled in from reference TRBV9 and TRBJ2-7): DSGVTQTPKHLITATGQRVTLRCSPRSGDLSVYWYQQSLDQGLQFLIQYYNGEERAKGNILERFSAQQFPDLHSELNLSSLELGDSALYFCASSRDRTFYEQYFGPGTRLTVT.

This clonotype appeared a single time. This chain joins TRBV19 and TRBJ2-3, with TRBD2 identical over 9 bases. The CDR3 extends over 14 amino acids. V dropped 7 bases and J dropped 6; count of bases not matched to a gene: 8. Per germline, CDR1 LNHDA and CDR2 SQIVND (reference sequence). In DNA, the CDR3 is TGTGCCAGTAACGTAGCGGGGGCTAGGGATACGCAGTATTTT. Translated: CASNVAGARDTQYF.

This clonotype was detected only a few times. The chain combines TRBV6-1 with TRBJ2-3; tentatively, D is TRBD2 (5 bases). In germline, CDR1 is MNHNS, CDR2 SASEGT. This CDR3 has 14 residues. The V and J ends lost 1 base and 5 bases respectively, with 10 bases between them. The CDR3 loop reads CASSEEISEDTQYF. CDR3 DNA: TGTGCCAGCAGTGAAGAAATTAGCGAAGATACGCAGTATTTT.

The table lists this clonotype with a few counts. The chain carries TRBV7-2 and TRBJ2-1, with D tentatively TRBD1 (7 bases). Germline CDR1 is SGHTA and CDR2 is FQGNSA. The germline V and J ends were trimmed by 5 bases and 4 bases, with 18 bases remaining between them. CDR3 length: 16 amino acids. This CDR3 is CASSLGGQLGYNEQFF. Here the CDR3 DNA reads TGTGCCAGCAGCCTGGGGGGACAGCTGGGGTACAATGAGCAGTTCTTC.

The rearrangement joins TRBV27 to TRBJ2-7, with D uncertain. This CDR3 is 14 amino acids long. Germline V gene lookup returns CDR1 MNHEY and CDR2 SMNVEV (reference sequence). The germline V and J ends were trimmed by 2 bases and 3 bases, with 11 bases remaining between them. The CDR3 protein is CASSLKSDGYEQYF. CDR3 DNA: TGTGCCAGCAGTTTAAAATCGGACGGCTACGAGCAGTACTTC.